This TCR beta chain was captured by sequencing in a study of shared clonotypes between healthy human individuals. The method was immunoSEQ multiplex PCR; TCRdb's version includes in-frame clones alone and lacks a portion of them. Of more than 2 million clones in the sample, approximately 94% were seen once. As defined, naive CD8 cells were CD45RO-negative and positively selected for CCR7, with terminally differentiated effector memory CD45RA+ cells excluded. Germline values: CDR1 SEHNR, CDR2 FQNEAQ (reference sequence). The CDR3 contains 14 residues. Trimming removed 5 bases from V and 6 bases from J, with 13 bases in between.

Sequencing was done on a sample of naive CD8+ T cells sorted from blood. This TCR came from a young man in good health. The V and J genes are TRBV7-9 and TRBJ1-4; D unresolved. CDR3 residues: CASSASWEDEKLFF. Written as DNA, the CDR3 is TGTGCCAGCAGCGCATCGTGGGAGGATGAAAAACTGTTTTTT.